Each of the 12 T cell receptor beta chains below was sequenced from the same sample in a study of blood T cell repertoires in COVID-19. TCRdb keeps only in-frame clones here, not all; method: immunoSEQ multiplex PCR. The sample includes some 220,000 clones, 85% of them seen just once. Material for sequencing was peripheral blood. The receptors come from a middle-aged man who had recovered from COVID-19.

The rearrangement uses TRBV28 and TRBJ2-7; possible D gene TRBD2, 6 bases. The germline V gene encodes CDR1 MDHEN and CDR2 SYDVKM. The CDR3 consists of 15 residues. V lost 6 bases and J 0 bases, leaving 15 bases between the germline ends. DNA of the CDR3: TGTGCCAGCAGCTCCGGGACTTGGGGCTCCTACGAGCAGTACTTC. This codes for CASSSGTWGSYEQYF.

The chain employs TRBV18 and TRBJ1-3; a weak D match, TRBD1 (5 bases). CDR3 length: 16 residues. CDR1 is KGHSH, CDR2 LQKENI, per germline. Trimming took off 0 bases at V and 0 bases at J, with 9 bases between the two ends. The CDR3 sequence: CASSPPWGSSGNTIYF. The CDR3 DNA is TGTGCCAGCTCACCACCGTGGGGCAGCTCTGGAAACACCATATATTTT.

The genes are TRBV28 and TRBJ1-6; no clear D gene. Trimming removed 3 bases at V and 0 bases at J, with 6 bases between. This CDR3 has 15 amino acids. Per the germline V gene, CDR1 is MDHEN and CDR2 is SYDVKM. CDR3 bases: TGTGCCAGCAGTTTCGCCAGCTCCTATAATTCACCCCTCCACTTT. Translating it yields CASSFASSYNSPLHF.

This rearrangement joins TRBV6-1 to TRBJ2-3; TRBD2 agrees at 8 bases. J gave up 1 base and V 2 bases, and 5 bases lay outside the gene matches. The CDR3 runs to 16 residues. The germline CDR1 and CDR2 sequences are MNHNS and SASEGT. The DNA for the CDR3 is TGTGCCAGCAGTGAATCTACTAGCGGAGGCACAGATACGCAGTATTTT. This encodes CASSESTSGGTDTQYF.

This sequence joins TRBV4-1 and TRBJ2-1, with 11 bases that match TRBD2. Germline V CDR1 and CDR2: MGHRA, YSYEKL. The CDR3 runs to 19 residues. V trimming: 0 bases; J trimming: 0 bases; junction bases outside the gene matches: 7. In nucleotides, the CDR3 is TGCGCCAGCAGCCAAGAGTCCGTTACTAGCGGGAGCTCCTACAATGAGCAGTTCTTC. Translating it yields CASSQESVTSGSSYNEQFF.

With respect to this clone: This sample includes further DNA sequences coding for the same CDR3. The chain combines TRBV10-3 with TRBJ2-7; D is unresolved. V shed 2 bases and J shed 2 bases, with 10 bases lying between them. CDR3 length: 14 amino acids. Germline CDR1 ENHRY, CDR2 SYGVKD. DNA of the CDR3: TGTGCCATCAGTGAGGGCGGTAGTGCCTACGAGCAGTACTTC. It codes for CAISEGGSAYEQYF.

The CDR3 region has the DNA TGTGCCAGCACCACGCCGAGGCGTAATAGCAATCAGCCCCAGCATTTT. Translated, it gives CASTTPRRNSNQPQHF. The V and J genes are TRBV28 and TRBJ1-5; no clear D gene. Germline assignment: CDR1 MDHEN and CDR2 SYDVKM. The V end was cut by 7 bases, the J end by 0 bases, with 16 bases between. CDR3 length: 16 residues.

The gene calls are TRBV6-1 and TRBJ1-1, with TRBD1 as a possible D gene (6 bases). CDR3 length: 14 amino acids. Deletions cut 3 bases from V and 3 bases from J, with 11 bases between. Germline V gives CDR1 MNHNS, CDR2 SASEGT. The CDR3 loop is CASSEAGADTEAFF. DNA for the CDR3: TGTGCCAGCAGTGAGGCGGGGGCGGACACTGAAGCTTTCTTT.

The chain combines TRBV20-1 with TRBJ1-2, with D unresolved. V lost 5 bases and J lost 1, with 5 bases in between. This CDR3 is built from 11 residues. CDR1 and CDR2 (germline): DFQATT, SNEGSKA (reference sequence). CDR3 protein: CSAGRNYGYTF. The DNA of the CDR3 is TGCAGTGCTGGGCGTAACTATGGCTACACCTTC.

The chain recombines TRBV28 with TRBJ2-7, with 10 bases aligning to TRBD1. CDR1 MDHEN and CDR2 SYDVKM come from the germline V gene. The ends lost 8 bases at V and 6 bases at J; junction bases unmatched: 13. The CDR3 loop spans 15 amino acids. CDR3 region: CASRGQGQFRGEQYF. The CDR3 DNA is TGTGCCAGCCGGGGACAGGGGCAATTCCGCGGCGAGCAGTACTTC.

The rearrangement uses TRBV11-3 and TRBJ2-1, with 10 bases lining up with TRBD1. Germline V CDR1 and CDR2: SGHNT, YENEEA. The CDR3 has 15 amino acids. With 5 bases clipped from V and 5 bases from J, the junction kept 6 bases outside the gene matches. Written as DNA, the CDR3 is TGTGCCAGCAGCCGGGACAGGGGTCGGGACAATGAGCAGTTCTTC. Translating it yields CASSRDRGRDNEQFF.

The rearrangement joins TRBV11-2 to TRBJ2-7, with 10 bases aligning to TRBD2. The CDR3 is made up of 15 amino acids. The germline gives CDR1 SGHAT, CDR2 FQNNGV. V was pared by 1 base and J by 6 bases, with 6 bases of the junction left unmatched. The CDR3 DNA reads TGTGCCAGCAGCTTAGTGGTCCTAGCGGGAGTCGAGCAGTACTTC. The encoded protein is CASSLVVLAGVEQYF.